The 18 T cell receptor beta chains presented below share a single source sample, sequenced in a study of T-cell memory formation after mild COVID-19. MiXCR, run by TCRdb on the 5' RACE reads, gives a single entry per CDR3 protein. This table holds fewer than 250,000 distinct CDR3 sequences, 15% to 19% found once. Specimen: PBMCs or a T cell subset sorted from them (not recorded which). The receptors here all came from an adult woman who had mild COVID-19 (a few samples of this study predate the infection). Cell type and time point are not known.

CDR3 protein: CASVGGAPYSYEQYF. Written as DNA, the CDR3 is TGTGCCAGCGTCGGGGGAGCTCCTTACTCCTACGAGCAGTACTTC. The gene calls are TRBV6-6 and TRBJ2-7, with D possibly being TRBD2 (6 bases). V lost 8 bases to trimming and J lost 0 bases, with 17 bases between them. The CDR3 contains 15 residues. Germline assignment: CDR1 MNHNY and CDR2 SVGAGI (reference sequence).

The CDR3 spells CASSLGSRGYEQYF. CDR3 nucleotides: TGTGCCAGCAGCTTGGGCTCGCGGGGCTACGAGCAGTACTTC. This rearrangement joins TRBV5-6 to TRBJ2-7, with a tentative D call TRBD2 (6 bases). CDR1 and CDR2 (germline): SGHDT, YYEEEE. Trimming shortened V by 0 bases and J by 3 bases, and 10 bases separated the two germline ends. This CDR3 comprises 14 residues.

The rearrangement uses TRBV6-5 and TRBJ2-1; D not resolved. Germline lookup yields CDR1 MNHEY and CDR2 SVGAGI. The CDR3 is made up of 15 amino acids. Trimming removed 4 bases at V and 0 bases at J, with 10 bases between. The CDR3 sequence is CASSSARSSYNEQFF. The CDR3 bases are TGTGCCAGCAGTTCTGCGCGGAGCTCCTACAATGAGCAGTTCTTC.

This clonotype was seen a handful of times. This rearrangement joins TRBV12-3 or TRBV12-4 to TRBJ1-5; D might be TRBD1 (6 bases). The CDR3 contains 12 residues. V lost 6 bases and J lost 10, with 13 bases in between. The CDR3 DNA is TGTGCCAGCAGGAGGACAGTCACACCCCAGCATTTT. This encodes CASRRTVTPQHF.

This clonotype was seen more than once but under ten times. V usage is TRBV12-3 or TRBV12-4 and J usage is TRBJ2-3, with 10 bases identical to TRBD1. The CDR3 is made up of 14 amino acids. V was pared by 8 bases and J by 8 bases, with 10 bases of the junction left unmatched. The CDR3 sequence: CASYSTGGAGTQYF. Here the CDR3 DNA reads TGTGCCAGCTATTCGACAGGGGGCGCGGGTACGCAGTATTTT.

The CDR3 reads CASSDWAGLGNTEAFF. The CDR3 region has the DNA TGTGCCAGCAGTGATTGGGCAGGGCTGGGGAACACTGAAGCTTTCTTT. V usage is TRBV6-1 and J usage is TRBJ1-1, with a tentative D call TRBD1 (5 bases). V was trimmed by 3 bases and J by 1 base, leaving 15 bases between them. The CDR3 consists of 16 residues. CDR1 is MNHNS, CDR2 SASEGT, per germline.

In its sample, this clonotype was seen a few times. The rearrangement joins TRBV5-6 to TRBJ2-7; possible D gene TRBD1, 6 bases. The V gene's germline CDR1 is SGHDT and CDR2 YYEEEE. The CDR3 runs 11 residues. The germline V and J ends were trimmed by 8 bases and 1 base, with 7 bases remaining between them. CDR3 residues: CASQGSYEQYF. The CDR3 DNA follows: TGTGCCAGTCAGGGGTCCTACGAGCAGTACTTC.

This clonotype was picked up a small number of times. The chain is built from TRBV18 and TRBJ2-1; 12 nucleotides match TRBD2. Trimming cost V 3 bases and J 1 base; bases outside gene matches: 1. CDR1 is KGHSH and CDR2 is LQKENI in the germline V gene. The CDR3 loop spans 16 amino acids. CDR3 DNA: TGTGCCAGCTCACCGGGACTAGCGGGTTCCTACAATGAGCAGTTCTTC. It encodes CASSPGLAGSYNEQFF.

This clonotype was seen only a few times. The chain links TRBV6-5 to TRBJ1-2, with 10 positions matching TRBD1. After removal of 2 bases from V and 4 bases from J, the junction contained 7 bases not matched to a gene. The CDR3 contains 16 residues. Germline assignment: CDR1 MNHEY and CDR2 SVGAGI. CDR3 sequence reads: CASSYEGQGWSYGYTF. Written as DNA, the CDR3 is TGTGCCAGCAGTTACGAGGGACAGGGGTGGTCCTATGGCTACACCTTC.

The CDR3 DNA follows: TGTGCCAGCAGTCCCTGGGAAACCGGGGAGCTGTTTTTT. This translates into CASSPWETGELFF. The J gene is TRBJ2-2, the V gene TRBV2; no definite D call. The V and J ends lost 5 bases and 5 bases respectively, with 9 bases between them. This CDR3 is built from 13 residues. The germline gives CDR1 SNHLY, CDR2 FYNNEI. The full variable domain, completed using reference TRBV2 and TRBJ2-2, is EPEVTQTPSHQVTQMGQEVILRCVPISNHLYFYWYRQILGQKVEFLVSFYNNEISEKSEIFDDQFSVERPDGSNFTLKIRSTKLEDSAMYFCASSPWETGELFFGEGSRLTVL.

This clonotype was seen a few times. J is TRBJ2-7 and V is TRBV9, with 7 positions matching TRBD1. The trim removed 5 bases at V and 3 bases at J, leaving 8 bases unmatched. The V gene's germline CDR1 is SGDLS and CDR2 YYNGEE. This CDR3 is 14 amino acids long. CDR3 sequence (DNA): TGTGCCAGCAGTCCCTCGGGACAGTTCTACGAGCAGTACTTC. Translated: CASSPSGQFYEQYF.

This sequence joins TRBV6-2 or TRBV6-3 and TRBJ2-2, with 10 bases matching TRBD2. The CDR3 has 15 amino acids. Germline CDR1 MNHEY, CDR2 SVGEGT. The trim removed 4 bases at V and 7 bases at J, leaving 6 bases unmatched. CDR3 amino acids: CASSWGLAYGGELFF. DNA for the CDR3: TGTGCCAGCAGTTGGGGACTAGCGTACGGCGGGGAGCTGTTTTTT.

The chain employs TRBV5-1 and TRBJ2-7; D ambiguous. With 3 bases removed from V and 3 bases from J, the gap between germline ends came to 10 bases. The CDR3 runs 13 residues. Germline values: CDR1 SGHRS, CDR2 YFSETQ. CDR3 nucleotide sequence: TGCGCCAGCAGCTCCCGACATGGCTACGAGCAGTACTTC. This gives the protein CASSSRHGYEQYF.

The chain employs TRBV20-1 and TRBJ2-3; D is possibly TRBD2 (6 bases). CDR3 length: 13 residues. The germline V gene has CDR1 DFQATT and CDR2 SNEGSKA (reference sequence). Between the trimmed V and J ends, which lost 2 bases and 4 bases, there was a span of 10 bases. CDR3 region: CSARRDSADTQYF. CDR3 in DNA: TGCAGTGCTAGACGGGACTCCGCAGATACGCAGTATTTT.

V and J are TRBV20-1 and TRBJ2-2, with D uncertain. This CDR3 comprises 11 residues. V gave up 1 base and J gave up 6 bases, with 3 bases separating them. Germline V CDR1 and CDR2: DFQATT, SNEGSKA (reference sequence). The DNA for the CDR3 is TGCAGTGCTAGAGTGGCCGGGGAGCTGTTTTTT. Its translation: CSARVAGELFF.

This clonotype has just a few counts. The chain combines TRBV20-1 with TRBJ2-7, with D perhaps matching TRBD1 or TRBD2 (5 bases each). Trimming cost V 5 bases and J 2 bases, with 7 bases left between them. Looked up from germline, CDR1 is DFQATT and CDR2 is SNEGSKA (reference sequence). This CDR3 contains 11 residues. The CDR3 loop reads CSAPGPYEQYF. DNA for the CDR3: TGCAGTGCTCCGGGACCCTACGAGCAGTACTTC.

The rearrangement links TRBV7-2 to TRBJ2-7; no reliable D call. The V end was cut by 5 bases, the J end by 3 bases, with 14 bases between. The CDR3 consists of 14 residues. Germline-derived CDR1 and CDR2 are SGHTA and FQGNSA. Here the CDR3 DNA reads TGTGCCAGCAGCCGGGCACCCATTATCTACGAGCAGTACTTC. This translates into CASSRAPIIYEQYF.

V gene TRBV9 combines with J gene TRBJ2-1; TRBD1 matches 8 bases. The CDR3 has 14 residues. Trimming removed 6 bases from V and 5 bases from J; junction bases left unmatched: 7. Per germline, CDR1 SGDLS and CDR2 YYNGEE. The CDR3, as DNA: TGTGCCAGCACCCAAGGACAGGGTAACAATGAGCAGTTCTTC. Translation: CASTQGQGNNEQFF.